These 20 T cell receptor beta chains share one sample of origin, sequenced in a study of blood T cell repertoires in COVID-19 (dated by TCRdb to the early 2020s). Library preparation was by the immunoSEQ multiplex PCR assay. TCRdb holds this immuneACCESS table with in-frame rearrangements only. Some clones are missing; in checked studies, unresolved V genes explain under half, and the rest has no known cause. Across this sample there are 170,000 or so clones, with roughly 83% seen only once. 2.9% of the sample lies in the top ten. The sequenced material came from peripheral blood. The receptors here all came from a woman between 55 and 75 years old with acute or convalescent COVID-19.

The rearrangement links TRBV7-9 to TRBJ2-3; 10 bases agree with TRBD2. There are 15 residues in the CDR3. With 4 bases clipped from V and 6 bases from J, the junction kept 7 bases outside the gene matches. CDR1 is SEHNR, CDR2 FQNEAQ, per germline (reference sequence). The CDR3 nucleotides read TGTGCCAGCAGCTGGTCGAGCGGGGGGGCGGATACGCAGTATTTT. It is translated as CASSWSSGGADTQYF. The full variable domain, rest sourced from reference TRBV7-9 and TRBJ2-3, is DTGVSQNPRHKITKRGQNVTFRCDPISEHNRLYWYRQTLGQGPEFLTYFQNEAQLEKSRLLSDRFSAERPKGSFSTLEIQRTEQGDSAMYLCASSWSSGGADTQYFGPGTRLTVL.

The chain carries TRBV5-1 and TRBJ1-5; D remains ambiguous. Germline CDR1 reads SGHRS; CDR2 reads YFSETQ. The CDR3 length is 16 residues. The V end lost 0 bases, the J end lost 2 bases, and 12 bases lay between the germline ends. The CDR3 DNA sequence: TGCGCCAGCAGCTTGGGCGGCCAAAACGGCAATCAGCCCCAGCATTTT. Translated: CASSLGGQNGNQPQHF.

V usage is TRBV7-9 and J usage is TRBJ2-3; the match to TRBD1 covers 11 bases. With V trimmed by 5 bases and J by 0 bases, 4 bases remained unmatched. The V gene's germline CDR1 is SEHNR and CDR2 FQNEAQ (reference sequence). The CDR3 consists of 16 residues. CDR3: CASSPGTGGSTDTQYF. CDR3 sequence (DNA): TGTGCCAGCAGCCCTGGGACAGGGGGAAGCACAGATACGCAGTATTTT.

Only one count was recorded for this clone. V usage is TRBV7-9 and J usage is TRBJ2-1, with 7 bases aligning to TRBD2. CDR1 and CDR2 (germline): SEHNR, FQNEAQ (reference sequence). This CDR3 region has 14 residues. Trimming cost V 3 bases and J 7 bases; bases outside gene matches: 6. CDR3 DNA sequence: TGTGCCAGCAGCTTCGACGGGGGGTGGAATGAGCAGTTCTTC. This sequence encodes CASSFDGGWNEQFF.

J is TRBJ1-2 and V is TRBV3-1 (or the pseudogene TRBV3-2); D ambiguous. Trimming took 1 base from V and 2 from J, leaving 8 bases between them. The CDR3 has 14 amino acids. Germline CDR1 LGHDT, CDR2 YNNKEL (reference sequence). The CDR3 nucleotides are TGTGCCAGCAGCCAAGCACTGCAAAACTATGGCTACACCTTC. This codes for CASSQALQNYGYTF.

This clone was seen more than once but under ten times. V usage is TRBV5-6 and J usage is TRBJ1-1; 9 positions match TRBD1. The V and J ends lost 4 bases and 4 bases, in that order; junction bases with no gene match: 8. CDR1 is SGHDT and CDR2 is YYEEEE in the germline V gene. This CDR3 comprises 15 residues. CDR3 coding DNA: TGTGCCAGCAGCGGGAGGACAGGGGCAGGCACTGAAGCTTTCTTT. Amino acids: CASSGRTGAGTEAFF.

The V call is TRBV19, the J call TRBJ2-1; 8 nucleotides align to TRBD2. V lost 5 bases to trimming and J lost 7 bases; unmatched junction nucleotides: 10. The CDR3 has 15 amino acids. Looked up from germline, CDR1 is LNHDA and CDR2 is SQIVND (reference sequence). The CDR3 bases are TGTGCCAGTAGTCCCCGCCACCCGGGGGGGAATGAGCAGTTCTTC. Translated: CASSPRHPGGNEQFF.

This clone was seen once. V is TRBV7-9 and J is TRBJ2-5, with D perhaps matching TRBD2 (6 bases). With 1 base removed from V and 5 bases from J, the gap between germline ends came to 14 bases. CDR3 size: 15 residues. Germline values: CDR1 SEHNR, CDR2 FQNEAQ (reference sequence). CDR3 in amino acids: CASSLGEVQRETQYF. The DNA of the CDR3 is TGTGCCAGCAGCTTAGGGGAGGTGCAGCGGGAGACCCAGTACTTC.

The CDR3 loop is CASSQRGDRAYSNQPQHF. As DNA, the CDR3 is TGTGCCAGTAGCCAAAGGGGGGACAGGGCCTATAGCAATCAGCCCCAGCATTTT. The genes are TRBV19 and TRBJ1-5; 9 nucleotides agree with TRBD1. The CDR3 is 18 amino acids. Germline V gene sequence: CDR1 LNHDA, CDR2 SQIVND (reference sequence). V trimming: 6 bases; J trimming: 0 bases; junction bases outside the gene matches: 12.

The chain combines TRBV27 with TRBJ1-6; unclear D gene. V lost 6 bases, J lost 6 bases, and 12 bases lay in between. Germline-derived CDR1 and CDR2 are MNHEY and SMNVEV (reference sequence). This CDR3 region has 14 residues. In DNA, the CDR3 is TGTGCCAGCAGACTCCGCCCTTTTAATTCACCCCTCCACTTT. It specifies CASRLRPFNSPLHF.

This chain links TRBV7-9 with TRBJ1-2; D may be TRBD1 (5 bases). Germline loops: CDR1 SEHNR, CDR2 FQNEAQ (reference sequence). With 5 bases removed from V and 0 bases from J, the gap between germline ends came to 13 bases. The CDR3 is 15 amino acids. In DNA form, the CDR3 reads TGTGCCAGCAGCCCGGGGACTTATCCTAACTATGGCTACACCTTC. Protein product: CASSPGTYPNYGYTF.

V and J are TRBV5-1 and TRBJ2-3; 9 bases map to TRBD1. The CDR3 is 16 residues long. Looked up from germline, CDR1 is SGHRS and CDR2 is YFSETQ. J was trimmed by 2 bases and V by 2 bases; bases with no gene match: 6. CDR3 region: CASSFWGQGNTDTQYF. CDR3 coding DNA: TGCGCCAGCAGCTTCTGGGGACAGGGTAACACAGATACGCAGTATTTT. The whole variable domain, remainder taken from reference TRBV5-1 and TRBJ2-3, is KAGVTQTPRYLIKTRGQQVTLSCSPISGHRSVSWYQQTPGQGLQFLFEYFSETQRNKGNFPGRFSGRQFSNSRSEMNVSTLELGDSALYLCASSFWGQGNTDTQYFGPGTRLTVL.

J is TRBJ2-3 and V is TRBV11-2, with D perhaps TRBD2 (6 bases). This CDR3 is 16 amino acids long. Trimming took off 5 bases at V and 7 bases at J, with 22 bases between the two ends. Germline assignment: CDR1 SGHAT and CDR2 FQNNGV. CDR3 loop: CASSILRDSNRHTQYF. The CDR3 nucleotides are TGTGCCAGCAGCATCCTCCGGGACTCCAATCGACATACGCAGTATTTT.

Worth noting for this clone: At the DNA level, this CDR3 is encoded by other sequences in the same sample as well. The gene calls are TRBV7-6 and TRBJ1-2, with TRBD1 matching over 8 bases. Germline loops: CDR1 SGHVS, CDR2 FNYEAQ. After removal of 0 bases from V and 6 bases from J, the junction contained 3 bases not matched to a gene. The CDR3 spans 14 residues. CDR3 residues: CASSLAQGADGYTF. The CDR3 bases are TGTGCCAGCAGCTTAGCCCAGGGGGCGGATGGCTACACCTTC. Using reference TRBV7-6 and TRBJ1-2 for the parts outside the CDR3, the full variable domain is GAGVSQSPRYKVTKRGQDVALRCDPISGHVSLYWYRQALGQGPEFLTYFNYEAQQDKSGLPNDRFSAERPEGSISTLTIQRTEQRDSAMYRCASSLAQGADGYTFGSGTRLTVV.

This clone was seen once. The rearrangement joins TRBV6-5 to TRBJ1-3, with D perhaps TRBD1 (6 bases). This CDR3 is 14 amino acids long. Germline CDR1 reads MNHEY; CDR2 reads SVGAGI. V lost 6 bases and J lost 4, with 13 bases in between. The CDR3 loop is CASRLQGSGNTIYF. The CDR3 DNA reads TGTGCCAGCAGGTTACAGGGCTCGGGAAACACCATATATTTT.

V gene TRBV7-3 combines with J gene TRBJ2-1; 8 positions match TRBD2. CDR1 is SGHTA and CDR2 is FQGTGA in the germline V gene. This CDR3 is built from 16 residues. Unmatched junction bases numbered 5, after V lost 2 bases and J lost 2 bases. CDR3 in DNA: TGTGCCAGCAGCTTAGGTAGCGGGGTAACCTACAATGAGCAGTTCTTC. Translation gives CASSLGSGVTYNEQFF.

This clone occurred a few times. The V and J genes are TRBV5-1 and TRBJ2-3; D perhaps matches TRBD2 (5 bases). The CDR3 covers 15 residues. The V and J ends lost 1 base and 1 base respectively, with 10 bases between them. CDR1 and CDR2 from the germline V gene are SGHRS and YFSETQ. For the CDR3, the DNA is TGCGCCAGCAGCTTGCAGGCGGGTCGCACAGATACGCAGTATTTT. Protein sequence: CASSLQAGRTDTQYF.

The V gene is TRBV4-3, the J gene TRBJ2-3; 9 positions agree with TRBD2. CDR1 and CDR2 (germline): LGHNA, YSLEER. This CDR3 spans 19 amino acids. The V gene end was trimmed by 0 bases and the J gene end by 1 base; junction bases not matched to a gene: 11. As DNA, the CDR3 is TGCGCCAGCAGCCAAGACTACGGCGGGGGGGCCTCGCGCACAGATACGCAGTATTTT. Amino acids: CASSQDYGGGASRTDTQYF.

The chain uses TRBV12-3 or TRBV12-4 and TRBJ2-7; D ambiguous. Trimming pared 5 bases from V and 5 bases from J, leaving 7 bases between. CDR3 size: 11 residues. Written as DNA, the CDR3 is TGTGCCAGCAGTACTATGAACGAGCAGTACTTC. Protein sequence: CASSTMNEQYF.

The chain carries TRBV28 and TRBJ1-2; perhaps TRBD1 as D (5 bases). Deletions cut 5 bases from V and 7 bases from J, with 17 bases between. Germline assignment: CDR1 MDHEN and CDR2 SYDVKM. This CDR3 has 14 residues. The CDR3: CASSQSGGAVGYTF. The CDR3 nucleotides read TGTGCCAGCAGTCAGTCGGGAGGGGCGGTTGGCTACACCTTC.